This T cell receptor (beta chain) was recorded in a study of Ad26.COV2.S vaccination and SARS-CoV-2 variants (dated by TCRdb to the early 2020s). With regard to the full study: Donors in the vaccine arm were drawn from COV1001, a multicentre, randomized, double-blind, placebo-controlled phase I-IIa trial testing Ad26.COV2.S in healthy adults. Ad26.COV2.S was administered intramuscularly at 5 x 10^10 or 1 x 10^11 viral particles, either as a single shot or as two shots given 56 days apart. Sequencing of the TCRbeta repertoire served to evaluate the specificity and breadth of SARS-CoV-2-reactive T cell receptors following Ad26.COV2.S vaccination. A total of 32 samples were included in the TCR-sequenced set, comprising roughly 19 Ad26.COV2.S vaccine recipients, 5 placebo recipients and 8 SARS-CoV-2 convalescent individuals. Trial participants were randomized into five groups of five: low-dose or high-dose Ad26.COV2.S given once or twice, or placebo on both occasions. Blinding of investigators to trial group allocation was maintained during experiments and outcome assessment.

What the authors observed across the whole study: Comparing responses between vaccine doses or regimens was not something the study was powered to do. Ad26.COV2.S recipients had higher spike-specific TCR breadth than placebo recipients (P = 0.0014). After vaccination, substantial breadth of spike-specific CD8+ and CD4+ T cell responses was reported. The authors noted that total T cell responses may have been underestimated by the TCR breadth and depth analyses. Comparable non-spike TCR breadth was observed between vaccine and placebo recipients, consistent with only spike being contained in the vaccine.

Turning to this clone: Its antigen is still unknown. No much larger clone is present one base from it, and per-base qualities are unavailable.

From its cysteine to its phenylalanine, the CDR3 spans 16 amino acids. Of the read, only the CDR3 DNA is kept; its 48 bases are in frame from base 1. V ends up 4 bases short and J 1 base short, with an unmatched junction base count of 11. The germline V gene gives CDR1 as SGDLS and CDR2 as YYNGEE. The immunoSEQ Assay was used to sequence TCRbeta CDR3 regions. After extraction, genomic DNA underwent amplification by bias-controlled multiplex PCR, followed by high-throughput sequencing. The authors' pipeline ran thus. To quantify the absolute abundance of every unique TCRbeta CDR3 region, sequences were collapsed and filtered. T cell fraction was estimated by normalization of TCRbeta template counts to usable DNA, with usable DNA being measured through amplification of reference genes present in all nucleated cells. Repertoire TCRs were annotated as SARS-CoV-2-specific when V gene, CDR3 amino acid sequence and J gene were exactly matched to a known reactive TCR set. The reference SARS-CoV-2 TCR set was derived from MIRA and filtered for enrichment in COVID-19-positive ImmuneCODE repertoires, a step that removed public or cross-reactive TCRs. Using the MIRA antigens, annotated TCRs were further analysed by specific ORF or by position within an ORF. Breadth was defined as annotated unique rearrangements over total unique productive rearrangements; depth was the summed frequency of those rearrangements. Two-sided Wilcoxon rank-sum tests were used to compare TCR breadth between groups. Held by TCRdb, this immuneACCESS table contains in-frame sequences only and omits some clones. Under half of the omission traces to an unresolved V gene where checked; the cause of the rest is unknown. V and J calls and clone size are as listed in that table; D and trimming were resolved from the DNA. This sample is represented by approximately 360,000 clones; about 83% of them were singletons. The ten most abundant clones make up around 7% of the sample.

Sample treatment or condition, as interpreted from the label and publication: 19 received Ad26.COV2.S at low or high dose, single or two shots; roughly five received placebo; per-sample allocation not given. For vaccine and placebo recipients, the sequenced repertoires came from samples collected on day 63 after the first injection. Between 29 July and 7 August 2020, Cohort 1b enrolled 20 to 30 adults aged 18-55 years at one site in Boston, USA. As a vaccine, Ad26.COV2.S was a replication-incompetent adenovirus type 26 vector that expressed a prefusion-stabilized SARS-CoV-2 spike protein derived from the original Wuhan strain.

The rearrangement combines TRBV9 with TRBJ2-7; 7 bases in between match TRBD1. The source material was peripheral blood, sampled in a trial of Ad26.COV2.S vaccine versus placebo. This TCR came from a person aged 18-60 years who received the Ad26.COV2.S COVID-19 vaccine or a placebo. DNA sequence: TGTGCCAGCAGCCCCTCCTCAGGGGGATTGTCCTACGAGCAGTACTTC. It encodes CASSPSSGGLSYEQYF. Joined to the reference TRBV9 and TRBJ2-7 proteins, this CDR3 gives the full variable domain: DSGVTQTPKHLITATGQRVTLRCSPRSGDLSVYWYQQSLDQGLQFLIQYYNGEERAKGNILERFSAQQFPDLHSELNLSSLELGDSALYFCASSPSSGGLSYEQYFGPGTRLTVT.